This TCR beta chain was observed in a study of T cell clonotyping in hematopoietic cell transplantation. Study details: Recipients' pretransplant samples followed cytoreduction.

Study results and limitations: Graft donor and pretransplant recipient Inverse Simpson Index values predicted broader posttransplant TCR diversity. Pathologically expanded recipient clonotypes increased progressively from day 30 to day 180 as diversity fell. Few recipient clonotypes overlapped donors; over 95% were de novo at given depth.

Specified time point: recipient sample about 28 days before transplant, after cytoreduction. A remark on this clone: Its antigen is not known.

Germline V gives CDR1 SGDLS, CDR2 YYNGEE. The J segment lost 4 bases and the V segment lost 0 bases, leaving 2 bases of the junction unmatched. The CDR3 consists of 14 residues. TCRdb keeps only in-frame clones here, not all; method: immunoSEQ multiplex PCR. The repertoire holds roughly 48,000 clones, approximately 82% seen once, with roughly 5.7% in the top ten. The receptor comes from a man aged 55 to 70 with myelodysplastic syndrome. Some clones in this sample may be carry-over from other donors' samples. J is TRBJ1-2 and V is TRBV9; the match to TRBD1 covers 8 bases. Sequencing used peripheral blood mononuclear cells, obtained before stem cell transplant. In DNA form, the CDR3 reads TGTGCCAGCAGCGTAGGGGACAGGTCCTATGGCTACACCTTC. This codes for CASSVGDRSYGYTF.